The present entry profiles one T cell receptor beta chain with its context. What antigen it recognizes has not been identified. Per-nucleotide qualities are absent, and no much larger clonotype sits a single base away. The method behind the library was RACE. The reads were generated on a NextSeq 500. During library preparation, unique molecular identifiers were attached to individual cDNA molecules so that TCRs could be counted in a quantitative, reproducible way. Each blood RNA sample was used to sequence both TCR alpha and TCR beta chains. The published analysis was carried out like this. A median of around 100,000 TCRs per sample was observed, with a range of 23,224 to 690,600. V, J and CDR3 annotation of the TCR reads was carried out using the Decombinator software suite. For PS versus PT1 abundance plots, all samples were subsampled to the same number of TCRs (28,000). Expanded TCRs were defined as absent before sensitization and observed at least eight times at the 2-week time point. In TCRdb, the public reads were trimmed at Q25 with fastp and aligned with MiXCR, with productive beta chains retained. Duplicate CDR3 protein sequences are folded into a single record with the most common DNA and genes. The V and J calls were determined by TCRdb, not by the authors. This sample gives around 120,000 distinct CDR3 sequences in total; about 13% of them show up just once. Of the sample, around 0.84% falls within the top ten clones.

This entry belongs to a study of human T cells and chemical hapten exposure (dated by TCRdb to about 2021). About the study as a whole: For sensitization, 2% DPC in acetone was applied to a roughly 2 cm by roughly 2 cm area of upper inner arm skin. Throughout the approximately 23-week study period, patients were also given weekly therapeutic DPC doses on the scalp. Libraries were pooled for sequencing, and per-sample TCR yields varied mainly because of small differences in library volumes within the pool. The patient cohort, mostly female, included alopecia areata with under or over 50% scalp involvement, alopecia totalis and alopecia universalis. Patch testing was performed on the upper back with Finn chambers containing 0.01% DPC, and the patch tests were scored after 6 days according to International Contact Dermatitis Research Group standards. In alopecia patients, the study followed how the peripheral blood TCR repertoire changed in vivo over primary and secondary sensitization to diphenylcyclopropenone (DPC), a hapten. Blood for TCR sequencing was provided by twenty-nine alopecia patients at one to four time points (pre-sensitization, 2, 6 and 24 weeks). Blood was sampled from patients pre-sensitization (week 0) and at 2, 6 and about 24 weeks after DPC sensitization.

The time point label of this sample denotes: patch test 1, 2 weeks after DPC sensitization. In light of the paper, this sample's treatment or condition label describes: therapeutic diphenylcyclopropenone sensitization with weekly scalp DPC. At every patch-test visit, the blood draw took place before the patch test was put on. Eligible patients were aged 18 to 70, diagnosed with alopecia, deemed suitable for DPC therapy, and excluded if pregnant. Total RNA was extracted from unfractionated whole blood collected in Tempus Blood RNA tubes. The full study reports these points: The number of TCRs above 1 in 1000 frequency did not change with DPC sensitization; there was no evidence of global repertoire structure alterations. Expanded TCRs formed significantly more large CDR3 similarity clusters than pre-sensitization or healthy control sets, consistent with antigen-driven responses. Alopecia, a presumed autoimmune disease, was present in all patients, so the immune response of the patients might differ from that of healthy individuals. Patch test score was positively correlated with the number of PT1 expanded TCRs, with significance at thresholds 8, 16 and 32 but not at 4. Repeated subsampling changed both the strength of the expansion versus patch-test correlation and the threshold at which the correlation became significant.

The sequence came from a man aged 18-30 years with alopecia areata. Some clones in this sample may be carry-over from other donors' samples. Sequences were derived from whole blood, sampled in connection with sensitization to the hapten diphenylcyclopropenone (DPC).

The CDR3 reads CASSLLTEQFF. The nucleotides read TGTGCCAGCAGCTTGTTGACAGAGCAGTTCTTC. In this chain, TRBV7-2 is recombined with TRBJ2-1, with no reliable assignment of the D segment. The CDR3 contains 11 residues, cysteine and phenylalanine counted. The sequence is cut down to CDR3 DNA, 33 bases in frame from base 1. Trimming removed 3 bases from V and 10 bases from J, leaving 7 bases between the germline ends. Per the germline V gene, SGHTA is the CDR1 and FQGNSA is the CDR2.